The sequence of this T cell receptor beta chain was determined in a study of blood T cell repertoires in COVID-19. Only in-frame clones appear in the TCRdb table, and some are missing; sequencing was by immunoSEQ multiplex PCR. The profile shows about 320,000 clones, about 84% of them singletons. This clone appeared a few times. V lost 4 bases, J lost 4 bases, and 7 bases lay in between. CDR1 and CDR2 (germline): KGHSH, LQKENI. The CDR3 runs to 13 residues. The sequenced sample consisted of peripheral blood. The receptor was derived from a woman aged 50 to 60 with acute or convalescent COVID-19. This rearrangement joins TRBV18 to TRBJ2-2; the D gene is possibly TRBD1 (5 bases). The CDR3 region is CASSLDSTGELFF. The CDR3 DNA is TGTGCCAGCTCACTCGACAGCACCGGGGAGCTGTTTTTT.